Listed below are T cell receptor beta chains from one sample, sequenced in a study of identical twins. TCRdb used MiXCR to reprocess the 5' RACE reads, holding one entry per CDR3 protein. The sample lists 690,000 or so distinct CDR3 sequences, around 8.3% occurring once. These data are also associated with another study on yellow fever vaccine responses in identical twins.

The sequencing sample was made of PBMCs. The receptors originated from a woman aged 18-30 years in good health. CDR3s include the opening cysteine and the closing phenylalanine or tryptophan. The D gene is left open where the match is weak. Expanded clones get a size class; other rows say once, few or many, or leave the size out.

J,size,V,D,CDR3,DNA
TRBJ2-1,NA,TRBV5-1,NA,CASSFRAGLDNEQFF,TGCGCCAGCAGCTTCAGAGCGGGCCTTGACAATGAGCAGTTCTTC
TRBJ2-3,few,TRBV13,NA,CASSLEFNTQYF,TGTGCCAGCAGCTTAGAATTCAATACGCAGTATTTT
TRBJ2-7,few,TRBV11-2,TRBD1,CASSTSTGPYEQYF,TGTGCCAGCAGCACCTCGACAGGGCCCTACGAGCAGTACTTC
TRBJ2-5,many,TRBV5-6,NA,CASSLLGKETQYF,TGTGCCAGCAGCTTGTTGGGGAAAGAGACCCAGTACTTC
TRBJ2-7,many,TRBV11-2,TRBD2,CASSFPLPGLAGRYEQYF,TGTGCCAGCAGCTTTCCTCTCCCGGGACTAGCGGGACGCTACGAGCAGTACTTC
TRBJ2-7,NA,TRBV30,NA,CAWSRRRDSSYEQYF,TGTGCCTGGAGTCGCCGTCGGGACTCGTCCTACGAGCAGTACTTC
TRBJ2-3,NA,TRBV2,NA,CASKKQGWTDTQYF,TGTGCCAGCAAAAAGCAGGGTTGGACAGATACGCAGTATTTT
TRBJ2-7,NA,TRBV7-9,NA,CASSLTGSASEQYF,TGTGCCAGCAGCCTGACAGGCTCGGCGAGCGAGCAGTACTTC
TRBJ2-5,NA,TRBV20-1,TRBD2,CSAIGLAYQETQYF,TGCAGTGCGATCGGACTAGCGTACCAAGAGACCCAGTACTTC
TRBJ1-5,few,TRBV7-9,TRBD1,CASSSQGNGNQPQHF,TGTGCCAGCAGTTCACAGGGGAATGGCAATCAGCCCCAGCATTTT
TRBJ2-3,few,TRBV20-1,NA,CSARVPSSYTLAQYF,TGCAGTGCTAGAGTTCCTAGCTCTTATACCTTAGCGCAGTATTTT
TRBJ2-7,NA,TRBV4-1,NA,CASSPRSSGDYEQYF,TGCGCCAGCAGCCCCCGTAGTTCCGGGGACTACGAGCAGTACTTC
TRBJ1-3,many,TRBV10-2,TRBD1,CASSEQGRRGNTIYF,TGCGCCAGCAGTGAACAGGGGAGGCGTGGAAACACCATATATTTT
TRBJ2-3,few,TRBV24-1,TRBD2,CATSDGTGGPTDTQYF,TGTGCCACCAGTGATGGGACGGGAGGCCCCACAGATACGCAGTATTTT
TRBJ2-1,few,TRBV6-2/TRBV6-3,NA,CASSPLRDLHNEQFF,TGTGCCAGCAGCCCTTTGCGGGACCTACACAATGAGCAGTTCTTC
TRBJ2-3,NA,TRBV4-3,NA,CASSQGFSDTQYF,TGCGCCAGCAGCCAAGGTTTCTCCGATACGCAGTATTTT
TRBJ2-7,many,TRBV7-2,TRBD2,CASSLALTSGRSYEQYF,TGTGCCAGCAGCTTAGCCCTAACTAGCGGGAGATCCTACGAGCAGTACTTC
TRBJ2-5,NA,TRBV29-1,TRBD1,CSVGGTGVVETQYF,TGCAGCGTTGGGGGGACAGGGGTGGTGGAGACCCAGTACTTC
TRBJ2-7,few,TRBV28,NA,CASSPRGAGSRYEQYF,TGTGCCAGCAGTCCTCGCGGCGCCGGCAGCCGATACGAGCAGTACTTC
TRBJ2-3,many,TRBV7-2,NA,CASSVQILPTDTQYF,TGTGCCAGCAGCGTCCAGATACTACCCACAGATACGCAGTATTTT
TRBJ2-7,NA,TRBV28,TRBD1,CASSFIPGTGLYEQYF,TGTGCCAGCAGTTTCATCCCCGGGACAGGGCTCTACGAGCAGTACTTC
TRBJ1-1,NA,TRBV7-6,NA,CASSLGSGSSTEAFF,TGTGCCAGCAGCTTAGGAAGTGGGAGTAGCACTGAAGCTTTCTTT
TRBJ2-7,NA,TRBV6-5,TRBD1,CASSYRGQNSYEQYF,TGTGCCAGCAGTTATCGGGGACAGAACTCCTACGAGCAGTACTTC
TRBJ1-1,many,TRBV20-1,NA,CSAFNRLNTEAFF,TGCAGTGCCTTCAATAGGCTGAACACTGAAGCTTTCTTT
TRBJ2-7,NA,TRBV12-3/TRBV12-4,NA,CASSLPVGGGEQYF,TGTGCCAGCAGTTTACCCGTTGGCGGCGGGGAGCAGTACTTC
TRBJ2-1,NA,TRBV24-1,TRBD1,CATCDFPTGGGRDEQFF,TGTGCCACCTGTGATTTCCCCACAGGGGGAGGTAGAGATGAGCAGTTCTTC
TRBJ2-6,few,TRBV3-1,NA,CASSQVSSGFGANVLTF,TGTGCCAGCAGCCAAGTATCCTCAGGGTTCGGGGCCAACGTCCTGACTTTC
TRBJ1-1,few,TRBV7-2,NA,CASSAQGIGGTEAFF,TGTGCCAGCAGCGCACAGGGAATCGGGGGCACTGAAGCTTTCTTT